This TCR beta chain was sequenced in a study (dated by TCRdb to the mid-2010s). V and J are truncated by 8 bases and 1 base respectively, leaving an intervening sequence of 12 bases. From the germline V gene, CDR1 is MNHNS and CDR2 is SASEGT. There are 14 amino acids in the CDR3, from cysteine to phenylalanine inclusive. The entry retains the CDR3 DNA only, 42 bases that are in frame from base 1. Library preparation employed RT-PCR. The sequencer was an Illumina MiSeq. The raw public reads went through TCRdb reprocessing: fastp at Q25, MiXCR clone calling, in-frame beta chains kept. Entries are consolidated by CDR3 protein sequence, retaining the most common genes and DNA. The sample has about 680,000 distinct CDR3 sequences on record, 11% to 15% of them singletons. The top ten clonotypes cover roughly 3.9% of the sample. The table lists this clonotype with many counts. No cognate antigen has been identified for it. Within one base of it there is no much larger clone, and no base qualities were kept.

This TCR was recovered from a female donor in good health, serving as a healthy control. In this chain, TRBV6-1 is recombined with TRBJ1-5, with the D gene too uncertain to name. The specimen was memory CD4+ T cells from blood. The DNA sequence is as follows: TGTGCCAGCGAAAATATTCACAGCAATCAGCCCCAGCATTTT. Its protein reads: CASENIHSNQPQHF.